These T cell receptor beta chains were read from a single sample in a study of blood T cell repertoires in COVID-19. Sequencing used immunoSEQ multiplex PCR; TCRdb keeps in-frame clones, though not all of them. In the table there are roughly 330,000 clones, about 89% of which are singletons. The specimen sequenced was PBMCs or T cells enriched from blood (not recorded which). The source of these receptors is a woman in her thirties who had recovered from COVID-19. Each CDR3 is given with its conserved first and last residue. D genes are given only for firm matches. Rows may omit the clone size; those that give it use once, few, many or a size class.

clone_size,v_call,j_call,d_call,cdr3_aa,cdr3_nt
-,TRBV6-5,TRBJ1-2,-,CASTSSGVGGGYTF,TGTGCCAGCACCTCTAGTGGGGTCGGAGGAGGCTACACCTTC
once,TRBV7-6,TRBJ2-5,TRBD1,CASSPGQGSGWETQYF,TGTGCCAGCAGCCCCGGACAGGGCTCGGGTTGGGAGACCCAGTACTTC
-,TRBV3-1/TRBV3-2,TRBJ1-4,-,CASSQGQAATNEKLFF,TGTGCCAGCAGCCAAGGACAGGCAGCAACTAATGAAAAACTGTTTTTT
once,TRBV5-4,TRBJ1-4,-,CASSPDTDEKLFF,TGTGCCAGCAGCCCGGACACGGATGAAAAACTGTTTTTT
-,TRBV3-1/TRBV3-2,TRBJ2-5,-,CASSQETGEFYYRQETQYF,TGTGCCAGCAGCCAAGAGACGGGGGAGTTTTATTACCGACAAGAGACCCAGTACTTC
-,TRBV18,TRBJ1-1,TRBD1,CASSPLTGTTEAFF,TGTGCCAGCTCACCCCTGACAGGGACCACTGAAGCTTTCTTT
few,TRBV11-2,TRBJ1-5,-,CASSAGRRQPQHF,TGTGCCAGCAGCGCAGGGAGGCGTCAGCCCCAGCATTTT
-,TRBV7-3,TRBJ2-3,TRBD2,CASSLVSGGTDTQYF,TGTGCCAGCAGCTTAGTTAGCGGGGGAACAGATACGCAGTATTTT
-,TRBV29-1,TRBJ1-1,TRBD1,CSVRTGGTEAFF,TGCAGCGTTCGGACAGGGGGCACTGAAGCTTTCTTT
-,TRBV7-6,TRBJ2-7,-,CASSEARDFYEQYF,TGTGCCAGCAGCGAAGCTCGGGACTTCTACGAGCAGTACTTC
once,TRBV7-9,TRBJ2-7,-,CASSTEDSLLYEQYF,TGTGCCAGCTCGACTGAGGACAGCCTCCTCTACGAGCAGTACTTC
-,TRBV30,TRBJ1-2,-,CAWSPAGEVGYTF,TGTGCCTGGAGCCCGGCCGGGGAGGTTGGCTACACCTTC
-,TRBV12-3/TRBV12-4,TRBJ1-1,-,CASSRGNTEAFF,TGTGCCAGCAGTCGGGGTAACACTGAAGCTTTCTTT
-,TRBV5-5,TRBJ2-1,TRBD1,CASSFNRDRGEFF,TGTGCCAGCAGCTTTAACCGGGACAGGGGTGAGTTCTTC
-,TRBV5-4,TRBJ1-3,-,CGTKGVAGNTIYF,TGTGGAACTAAGGGGGTTGCTGGAAACACCATATATTTT
-,TRBV7-9,TRBJ2-2,-,CASSLDSQRELFF,TGTGCCAGCAGCTTAGACTCTCAAAGGGAGCTGTTTTTT
-,TRBV4-1,TRBJ2-2,-,CASSHTGGYTGELFF,TGCGCCAGCAGCCATACGGGCGGGTACACCGGGGAGCTGTTTTTT
-,TRBV19,TRBJ1-5,-,CASSISPRTMGQPQHF,TGTGCCAGTAGTATCTCACCCAGGACAATGGGTCAGCCCCAGCATTTT
once,TRBV6-5,TRBJ2-5,-,CASTPSAQETQYF,TGTGCCAGCACCCCGAGCGCGCAAGAGACCCAGTACTTC
-,TRBV15,TRBJ2-3,TRBD1,CATSRGGQELYTDTQYF,TGTGCCACCAGCAGAGGGGGACAGGAGCTATACACAGATACGCAGTATTTT
once,TRBV19,TRBJ1-6,-,CASSILGTWDDNSPLHF,TGTGCCAGTAGTATATTGGGGACATGGGACGATAATTCACCCCTCCACTTT
few,TRBV7-2,TRBJ1-2,-,CASSPQTTFVYGYTF,TGTGCCAGCAGCCCGCAGACAACCTTCGTCTATGGCTACACCTTC
-,TRBV12-5,TRBJ1-1,TRBD1,CASGLLQGPTEAFF,TGTGCTAGTGGTTTGTTACAGGGGCCCACTGAAGCTTTCTTT
-,TRBV7-9,TRBJ1-2,TRBD1,CASSPTGGLGYGYTF,TGTGCCAGCAGCCCCACAGGGGGATTAGGCTATGGCTACACCTTC
-,TRBV7-9,TRBJ2-2,TRBD2,CASSRLAGSTGELFF,TGTGCCAGCAGCCGACTAGCGGGGAGCACCGGGGAGCTGTTTTTT
-,TRBV5-5,TRBJ2-2,-,CASTSSGNTGELFF,TGTGCCAGCACCTCCTCGGGGAACACCGGGGAGCTGTTTTTT
-,TRBV5-6,TRBJ2-5,-,CASSLSETQYF,TGTGCCAGCAGCTTGTCGGAGACCCAGTACTTC
-,TRBV3-1/TRBV3-2,TRBJ1-3,TRBD1,CASSIQGIRGNTIYF,TGTGCCAGCAGCATACAGGGGATTAGGGGAAACACCATATATTTT
-,TRBV12-3/TRBV12-4,TRBJ2-3,TRBD2,CASRASGGTQYF,TGTGCCAGCAGGGCAAGCGGGGGGACGCAGTATTTT
-,TRBV7-2,TRBJ1-5,-,CASSLVYNQPQHF,TGTGCCAGCAGCTTAGTTTACAATCAGCCCCAGCATTTT
-,TRBV6-5,TRBJ1-2,TRBD1,CASSRQGARRNGYTF,TGTGCCAGCAGTCGACAGGGGGCAAGAAGAAATGGCTACACCTTC
-,TRBV10-3,TRBJ1-1,-,CAIGQKNTEAFF,TGTGCCATTGGACAGAAGAACACTGAAGCTTTCTTT
few,TRBV5-1,TRBJ1-4,TRBD1,CASSLRDRGNEKLFF,TGCGCCAGCAGTTTACGGGACAGGGGGAATGAAAAACTGTTTTTT
-,TRBV15,TRBJ1-4,-,CATSRSGTEKLFF,TGTGCCACCAGCAGGAGCGGGACTGAAAAACTGTTTTTT
-,TRBV19,TRBJ2-5,-,CASSIGPPRGEETQYF,TGTGCCAGTAGTATAGGGCCCCCCAGAGGTGAAGAGACCCAGTACTTC
-,TRBV19,TRBJ1-1,-,CASSPRTANTEAFF,TGTGCCAGTAGTCCGCGGACAGCGAACACTGAAGCTTTCTTT
-,TRBV18,TRBJ2-3,-,CASSPIRGGGPPDTQYF,TGTGCCAGCTCACCGATCCGAGGGGGGGGCCCCCCAGATACGCAGTATTTT
-,TRBV27,TRBJ2-3,-,CASSLGLEPQYF,TGTGCCAGCAGTCTCGGCTTGGAGCCGCAGTATTTT
-,TRBV10-3,TRBJ2-7,-,CAISERQTSSYEQYF,TGTGCCATCAGTGAGAGGCAGACAAGCTCCTACGAGCAGTACTTC
-,TRBV7-2,TRBJ2-2,TRBD2,CASSTRERGNTGELFF,TGTGCCAGCAGCACCAGGGAGCGGGGTAACACCGGGGAGCTGTTTTTT
few,TRBV9,TRBJ2-3,TRBD2,CASSVSPPSGGENTQYF,TGTGCCAGCAGCGTAAGTCCCCCTAGCGGGGGAGAGAATACGCAGTATTTT
-,TRBV5-5,TRBJ2-7,TRBD2,CASSPGTSGGFEQYF,TGTGCCAGCAGCCCCGGGACTAGCGGGGGTTTCGAGCAGTACTTC
-,TRBV7-2,TRBJ1-1,TRBD1,CASSLDRVATEAFF,TGTGCCAGCAGCTTGGACAGGGTGGCCACTGAAGCTTTCTTT
-,TRBV11-2,TRBJ1-2,TRBD1,CASSLALGRGGRDGYTF,TGTGCCAGCAGCTTAGCCCTCGGGAGAGGGGGCCGGGATGGCTACACCTTC
-,TRBV3-1/TRBV3-2,TRBJ2-5,-,CASSQRSGLARVWEETQYF,TGTGCCAGCAGCCAGAGAAGCGGGCTAGCTAGGGTCTGGGAAGAGACCCAGTACTTC
-,TRBV19,TRBJ1-1,-,CASSMRSLGALNTEAFF,TGTGCCAGTAGTATGAGGAGTTTGGGAGCCTTGAACACTGAAGCTTTCTTT
-,TRBV27,TRBJ1-2,-,CASSLNAYYGYTF,TGTGCCAGCAGTTTAAACGCGTACTATGGCTACACCTTC
-,TRBV29-1,TRBJ2-3,TRBD2,CSVVGLAGGQGDTQYF,TGCAGCGTTGTTGGACTAGCGGGGGGGCAGGGAGATACGCAGTATTTT
-,TRBV2,TRBJ2-1,-,CASSVVSSYNEQFF,TGTGCCAGCAGTGTAGTTAGCTCCTACAATGAGCAGTTCTTC
once,TRBV5-1,TRBJ1-2,-,CASSFQQGDYGYTF,TGCGCCAGCAGCTTCCAACAGGGAGACTATGGCTACACCTTC
-,TRBV5-1,TRBJ2-7,-,CASSPNPSVAEYF,TGCGCCAGCAGCCCCAACCCCAGCGTAGCTGAGTACTTC
few,TRBV20-1,TRBJ2-7,-,CSASGRAELYEQYF,TGCAGTGCTAGTGGTCGCGCGGAGCTCTACGAGCAGTACTTC
-,TRBV5-4,TRBJ1-2,-,CASSPDWTVYGYTF,TGTGCCAGCAGCCCGGATTGGACAGTCTATGGCTACACCTTC
-,TRBV3-1/TRBV3-2,TRBJ1-2,TRBD1,CASSLSDRGYGYTF,TGTGCCAGCAGCCTTAGTGACAGGGGCTATGGCTACACCTTC
-,TRBV7-8,TRBJ1-5,-,CASEPGGEDNQPQHF,TGTGCCAGCGAACCGGGGGGTGAGGACAATCAGCCCCAGCATTTT
-,TRBV9,TRBJ1-3,TRBD1,CASSTEGTAGNTIYF,TGTGCCAGCAGCACGGAAGGGACAGCCGGAAACACCATATATTTT
-,TRBV19,TRBJ2-7,-,CASSPNRRAYSYEQYF,TGTGCCAGTAGCCCGAACCGCAGGGCCTACTCCTACGAGCAGTACTTC
-,TRBV9,TRBJ2-3,-,CASSGNTASTDTQYF,TGTGCCAGTTCCGGGAACACCGCTAGCACAGATACGCAGTATTTT
-,TRBV5-6,TRBJ2-5,-,CASSHRRGLETQYF,TGTGCCAGCAGCCATCGCAGGGGATTAGAGACCCAGTACTTC
-,TRBV7-2,TRBJ2-7,TRBD2,CASSSSGGAYEQYF,TGTGCCAGCAGTTCTAGCGGGGGGGCCTACGAGCAGTACTTC